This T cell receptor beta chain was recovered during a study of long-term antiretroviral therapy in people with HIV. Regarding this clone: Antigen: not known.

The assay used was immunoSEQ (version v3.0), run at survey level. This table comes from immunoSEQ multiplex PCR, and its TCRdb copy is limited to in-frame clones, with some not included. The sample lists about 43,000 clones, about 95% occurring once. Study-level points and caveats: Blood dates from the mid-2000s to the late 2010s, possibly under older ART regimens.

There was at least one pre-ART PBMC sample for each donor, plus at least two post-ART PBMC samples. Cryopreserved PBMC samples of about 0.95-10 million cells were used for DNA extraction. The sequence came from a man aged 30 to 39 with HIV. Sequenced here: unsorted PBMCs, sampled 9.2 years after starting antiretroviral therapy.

In DNA, the CDR3 is TGTGCCAGCAGTGAAGCTCCATGGACAGGGAGGGATTCACCCCTCCACTTT. Protein product: CASSEAPWTGRDSPLHF. The chain carries TRBV2 and TRBJ1-6; 8 bases align to TRBD1. The V gene's germline CDR1 is SNHLY and CDR2 FYNNEI. V lost 0 bases, J lost 8 bases, and 9 bases stayed unmatched. The CDR3 contains 17 residues.